What follows are 2 T cell receptor beta chains derived from one specimen sequenced in a study of PD-L1 blockade in urothelial cancer. Clones were read by immunoSEQ multiplex PCR, and TCRdb kept only the in-frame ones, dropping some. The repertoire consists of tens of thousands of clones, with under 90% occurring once and the leading ten covering 3.2%. The time point denotes: pretreatment peripheral blood. The source material was PBMCs, sampled around atezolizumab (anti-PD-L1) treatment. The source of these receptors is an older man with urothelial cancer.

V and J are TRBV6-1 and TRBJ1-5; D not certain. Trimming pared 1 base from V and 7 bases from J, leaving 11 bases between. Looked up from germline, CDR1 is MNHNS and CDR2 is SASEGT. The CDR3 is made up of 14 amino acids. CDR3 sequence (DNA): TGTGCCAGCAGTGAAGGTAGCCTCACCCAGCCCCAGCATTTT. Encoded protein: CASSEGSLTQPQHF.

This chain uses TRBV6-1 with TRBJ1-1, with a weak D call TRBD1 (5 bases). The V gene lost 2 bases and the J gene lost 1 base, with 11 bases spanning the gap. The CDR3 loop spans 15 amino acids. From germline, CDR1 is MNHNS and CDR2 SASEGT. CDR3 sequence (DNA): TGTGCCAGCAGTGAACCGGGACTTACGAACACTGAAGCTTTCTTT. As protein: CASSEPGLTNTEAFF.